This TCR beta chain was observed in a study of Graves' ophthalmopathy and Graves' hyperthyroidism. About the study: Peripheral blood (taken before any treatment) was collected at initial diagnosis.

In germline, CDR1 is MGHDK, CDR2 SYGVNS. The length of the CDR3 is 17 amino acids, counting both ends. In regard to this clonotype: It is unclear where the CDR3 begins or ends on the DNA, so no DNA is shown, and the CDR3 is as TCRdb lists it.

Amplified TCR beta CDR3 regions were obtained using RNA transcripts as template. RT-PCR in the first round used HTBI primers; a second-round multiplex PCR followed. TCRdb redid the calling of the multiplex PCR reads with MiXCR, one entry per CDR3 protein. The sample yields hundreds of thousands of distinct CDR3 sequences, about two fifths seen once. The sequenced sample consisted of peripheral blood. The rearrangement uses TRBV25-1 and TRBJ1-6; the table's D call, TRBD1, was not checked against the DNA. This clonotype originated in an adult man with Graves' ophthalmopathy. The CDR3 here is CASSLFLFGGMVSPLHF.